This passage covers 21 T cell receptor beta chains from one sample sequenced in a study of Graves' ophthalmopathy and Graves' hyperthyroidism. From RNA, the CDR3 regions of TCR beta chains were amplified and sequenced. An initial RT-PCR round employing HTBI primers preceded a second-round multiplex PCR. TCRdb independently ran MiXCR on the multiplex PCR reads; one entry per CDR3 protein. The profile covers 200,000 to 250,000 distinct CDR3 sequences, with 20% to 25% appearing a single time and roughly 45% taken by the ten largest. Sample: peripheral blood. The receptors derive from a woman aged 50 to 60 with Graves' ophthalmopathy.

Many counts were recorded for this clonotype. The chain has TRBV10-3 and TRBJ2-5; 11 bases fit TRBD2. Germline values: CDR1 ENHRY, CDR2 SYGVKD. This CDR3 comprises 17 residues. V was clipped by 2 bases and J by 1 base; unmatched bases: 6. The CDR3 loop reads CAISEIVTSGGQETQYF. In nucleotides, the CDR3 is TGTGCCATCAGTGAGATAGTAACTAGCGGGGGCCAAGAGACCCAGTACTTC.

This clonotype was counted between two and nine times. This chain joins TRBV6-4 and TRBJ2-7, with unresolved D. Germline CDR1 is MRHNA and CDR2 is SNTAGT. The CDR3 runs 18 residues. V was shortened by 6 bases and J by 1 base, with 25 bases between the two germline ends. The CDR3, as DNA: TGTGCCAGCAGCGACACCGTGACCGAATACGTCGAGTCCTACGAGCAGTACTTC. Encoded protein: CASSDTVTEYVESYEQYF.

This clonotype came up many times. The genes are TRBV10-2 and TRBJ1-6, with TRBD1 matching 7 bases. With 6 bases clipped from V and 10 bases from J, the junction kept 6 bases outside the gene matches. Germline V gene data show CDR1 as WSHSY and CDR2 as SAAADI. The CDR3 has 13 amino acids. The CDR3 nucleotides read TGCGCCAGCAGAGACACAGGGGAATCACCCCTCCACTTT. This translates into CASRDTGESPLHF.

Ten or more counts support this clonotype. The chain uses TRBV20-1 and TRBJ2-7, with 8 positions matching TRBD2. The V segment lost 2 bases and the J segment 0 bases; nucleotides outside the gene matches: 3. This CDR3 has 14 residues. Germline V lookup: CDR1 DFQATT, CDR2 SNEGSKA (reference sequence). The CDR3 DNA reads as TGCAGTGCTAGACCGCGGGAGGACTCCTACGAGCAGTACTTC. Its protein is CSARPREDSYEQYF.

In this sample, this clonotype turned up a few times. CDR3 loop: CAWNDGLSQETQYF. The CDR3 DNA reads TGTGCCTGGAATGATGGGCTGTCTCAAGAGACCCAGTACTTC. This chain links TRBV30 with TRBJ2-5; D unclear. This CDR3 contains 14 residues. The germline V gene encodes CDR1 GTSNPN and CDR2 SVGIG (reference sequence). The V gene lost 4 bases and the J gene lost 2 bases, with 14 bases spanning the gap.

This clonotype appeared many times. The rearrangement uses TRBV7-9 and TRBJ1-1, with D perhaps TRBD1 (5 bases). Germline loops: CDR1 SEHNR, CDR2 FQNEAQ (reference sequence). The CDR3 covers 12 residues. Trimming took off 5 bases at V and 4 bases at J, with 8 bases between the two ends. The CDR3 region has the DNA TGTGCCAGCAGCCCCGGGACCACTGAAGCTTTCTTT. Encoded protein: CASSPGTTEAFF.

This clonotype was picked up many times. The gene calls are TRBV19 and TRBJ2-2, with D possibly TRBD1 on 6 matching bases. Trimming shortened V by 6 bases and J by 1 base, and 9 bases separated the two germline ends. The germline V gene has CDR1 LNHDA and CDR2 SQIVND (reference sequence). There are 14 residues in the CDR3. CDR3 residues: CASRQTGNTGELFF. CDR3 DNA sequence: TGTGCCAGTAGGCAGACAGGGAACACCGGGGAGCTGTTTTTT.

This clonotype was counted at least ten times. The chain carries TRBV7-9 and TRBJ2-1, with D perhaps matching TRBD2 (5 bases). This CDR3 spans 16 amino acids. The V end lost 5 bases, the J end lost 4 bases, and 18 bases lay between the germline ends. Per germline, CDR1 SEHNR and CDR2 FQNEAQ (reference sequence). CDR3 nucleotides: TGTGCCAGCAGCCCCCCGGGGAGCGGAGCTTACAATGAGCAGTTCTTC. Encoded protein: CASSPPGSGAYNEQFF.

With respect to this clonotype: A read error may account for a junction end that differs from germline. The chain combines TRBV6-5 with TRBJ2-5, with TRBD2 matching over 11 bases. The CDR3 covers 15 residues. CDR1 and CDR2 (germline): MNHEY, SVGAGI. CDR3 in amino acids: CASSYRGSGRETQYF. The CDR3 DNA reads as TGTGCCAGCAGTTACCGGGGTAGCGGGAGGGAGACCCAGTATTTC.

The sample holds many counts of this clonotype. The gene calls are TRBV19 and TRBJ1-2; D might be TRBD1 (5 bases). Germline-derived CDR1 and CDR2 are LNHDA and SQIVND (reference sequence). V lost 3 bases and J lost 4, with 18 bases in between. The CDR3 is 16 residues long. The CDR3 sequence: CASSIGAGGDFYGYTF. The CDR3 bases are TGTGCCAGTAGTATCGGGGCGGGCGGAGATTTCTATGGCTACACCTTC.

This clonotype was seen repeatedly, ten times or more. The CDR3 protein is CSVEALTSPTNEKLFF. The CDR3 DNA follows: TGCAGCGTTGAAGCTCTGACAAGTCCAACTAATGAAAAACTGTTTTTT. V is TRBV29-1 and J is TRBJ1-4; D gene unclear. V was clipped by 1 base and J by 0 bases, with 12 bases between them. The CDR3 has 16 amino acids. Germline CDR1 is SQVTM and CDR2 is ANQGSEA.

This clonotype was picked up many times. The chain has TRBV10-1 and TRBJ2-4; D is tentatively TRBD1 or TRBD2 (5 bases each). This CDR3 is built from 15 residues. V was shortened by 6 bases and J by 3 bases, with 15 bases between the two germline ends. CDR1 and CDR2 (germline): WNHNN, SYGVQD (reference sequence). This CDR3 is CASSTGLLGKNIQYF. DNA for the CDR3: TGCGCCAGCAGCACGGGGCTCTTAGGCAAAAACATTCAGTACTTC.

This clonotype was counted at least ten times. This chain connects TRBV20-1 to TRBJ2-7, with D perhaps TRBD2 (6 bases). V gave up 0 bases and J gave up 1 base, with 10 bases separating them. The CDR3 loop spans 14 amino acids. Germline V gene data show CDR1 as DFQATT and CDR2 as SNEGSKA (reference sequence). CDR3 nucleotide sequence: TGCAGTGCTAGAGAGTTTAGCGGTTCCTACGAGCAGTACTTC. Its protein is CSAREFSGSYEQYF.

This clonotype has at least ten counts. The chain joins TRBV5-1 to TRBJ1-1; D unclear. V lost 2 bases and J lost 0, with 8 bases in between. The CDR3 length is 14 residues. Germline V CDR1 and CDR2: SGHRS, YFSETQ. The DNA of the CDR3 is TGCGCCAGCAGCTTTGGGGAAGTGAACACTGAAGCTTTCTTT. Its translation: CASSFGEVNTEAFF.

This clonotype has a count of ten or more. The chain joins TRBV19 to TRBJ2-7, with D perhaps matching TRBD2 (6 bases). There are 14 residues in the CDR3. The germline V gene has CDR1 LNHDA and CDR2 SQIVND (reference sequence). Trimming cost V 3 bases and J 6 bases, with 15 bases left between them. As DNA, the CDR3 is TGTGCCAGTAGTATCCCCGGGAGATCTGGCGAGCAGTACTTC. It yields the protein CASSIPGRSGEQYF. The entire variable domain, with the rest obtained from reference TRBV19 and TRBJ2-7, is as follows: DGGITQSPKYLFRKEGQNVTLSCEQNLNHDAMYWYRQDPGQGLRLIYYSQIVNDFQKGDIAEGYSVSREKKESFPLTVTSAQKNPTAFYLCASSIPGRSGEQYFGPGTRLTVT.

Concerning this clonotype itself: Sequence at one end of the junction differs from germline and may be a read error. The chain is built from TRBV2 and TRBJ2-7, with D perhaps being TRBD1 or TRBD2 (6 bases each). In germline, CDR1 is SNHLY, CDR2 FYNNEI. The CDR3 is 13 amino acids. The CDR3 bases are TGTGCCATCAGTGATCTCGGGGGCAACGAGCAGTACTTC. Its translation is CAISDLGGNEQYF.

Worth noting for this clonotype: The junction differs from germline at one of its ends, possibly a read error. The chain links TRBV5-1 to TRBJ2-5; 10 bases align to TRBD2. Germline CDR1 SGHRS, CDR2 YFSETQ. The CDR3 extends over 15 amino acids. CDR3 coding DNA: TGCGCCAACAGCAAAAGACTAGCGGGCCAAGAGACCCAGTACTTC. Encoded protein: CANSKRLAGQETQYF.

V is TRBV30 and J is TRBJ1-2; 9 nucleotides line up with TRBD1. Germline trimming cut 0 bases from V and 5 bases from J; bases unmatched to any gene: 4. Germline lookup yields CDR1 GTSNPN and CDR2 SVGIG (reference sequence). The CDR3 consists of 14 residues. CDR3 nucleotide sequence: TGTGCCTGGAGTGTACCGGGACAGGGTTATGGCTACACCTTC. Amino acids: CAWSVPGQGYGYTF.

The table lists this clonotype with a few counts. The chain links TRBV2 to TRBJ1-1; D uncertain. CDR1 is SNHLY, CDR2 FYNNEI, per germline. The V end was cut by 7 bases, the J end by 1 base, with 16 bases between. This CDR3 has 15 amino acids. This chain's CDR3 is CASTLRPNQNTEAFF. The CDR3 coding sequence is TGTGCCAGCACTCTACGCCCCAATCAGAACACTGAAGCTTTCTTT.

The sample holds many counts of this clonotype. CDR3 nucleotides: TGCGCCAGCAGGACGTCGGGCAGGGGGGACACTGAAGCTTTCTTT. Amino acid sequence: CASRTSGRGDTEAFF. The rearrangement joins TRBV5-1 to TRBJ1-1; 7 positions agree with TRBD1. Germline values: CDR1 SGHRS, CDR2 YFSETQ. V dropped 5 bases and J dropped 3; count of bases not matched to a gene: 10. This CDR3 contains 15 residues.

This clonotype was observed many times. V and J are TRBV20-1 and TRBJ2-7, with TRBD2 as a possible D gene (5 bases). This CDR3 has 11 amino acids. Germline V gene sequence: CDR1 DFQATT, CDR2 SNEGSKA (reference sequence). Trimming took off 1 base at V and 4 bases at J, with 5 bases between the two ends. CDR3 loop: CSARGGYEQYF. As DNA, the CDR3 is TGCAGTGCTAGAGGAGGGTACGAGCAGTACTTC.